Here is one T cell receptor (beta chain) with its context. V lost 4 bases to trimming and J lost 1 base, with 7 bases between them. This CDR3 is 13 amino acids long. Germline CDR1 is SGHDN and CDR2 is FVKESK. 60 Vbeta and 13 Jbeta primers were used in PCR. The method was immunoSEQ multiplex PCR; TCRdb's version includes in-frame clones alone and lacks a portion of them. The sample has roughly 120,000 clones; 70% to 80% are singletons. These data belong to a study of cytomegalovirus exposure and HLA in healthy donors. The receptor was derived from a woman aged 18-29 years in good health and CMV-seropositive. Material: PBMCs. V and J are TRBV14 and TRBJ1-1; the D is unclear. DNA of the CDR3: TGTGCCAGCAGCCTTTTATCGAACACTGAAGCTTTCTTT. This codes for CASSLLSNTEAFF.